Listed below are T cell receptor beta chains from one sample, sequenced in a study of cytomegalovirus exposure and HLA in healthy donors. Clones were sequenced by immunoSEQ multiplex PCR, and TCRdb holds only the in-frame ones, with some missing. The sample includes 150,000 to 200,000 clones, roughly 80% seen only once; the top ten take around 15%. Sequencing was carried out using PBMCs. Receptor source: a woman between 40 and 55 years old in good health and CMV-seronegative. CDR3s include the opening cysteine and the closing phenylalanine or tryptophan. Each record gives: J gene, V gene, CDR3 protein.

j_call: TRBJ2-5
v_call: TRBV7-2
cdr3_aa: CASSVGLAGGQETQYF

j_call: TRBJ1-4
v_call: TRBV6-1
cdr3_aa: CASILDRSNEKLFF

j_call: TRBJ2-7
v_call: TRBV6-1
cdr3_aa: CASSEQGSYEQYF

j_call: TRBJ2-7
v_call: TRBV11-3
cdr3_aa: CASSQLASGTYEQYF

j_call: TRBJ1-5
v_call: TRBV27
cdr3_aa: CASSIRQGGNQPQHF

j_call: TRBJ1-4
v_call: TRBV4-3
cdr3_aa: CASSQDPGTGNEKLFF

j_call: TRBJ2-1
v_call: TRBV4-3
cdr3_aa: CASSPKTNQYNEQFF

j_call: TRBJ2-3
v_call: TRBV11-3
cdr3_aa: CASSSRQFQYF

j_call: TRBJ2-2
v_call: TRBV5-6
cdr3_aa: CASSLGLAANTGELFF

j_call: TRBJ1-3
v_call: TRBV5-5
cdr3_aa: CASSQNSGNTIYF

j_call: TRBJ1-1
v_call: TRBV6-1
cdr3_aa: CASSAQLNTEAFF

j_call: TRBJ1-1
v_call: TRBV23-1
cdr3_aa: CASSQSDGARRVLNTEAFF

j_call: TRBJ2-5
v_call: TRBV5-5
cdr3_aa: CASSFRQETQYF

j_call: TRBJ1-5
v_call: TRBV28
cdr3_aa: CASRPRTGRGNQPQHF

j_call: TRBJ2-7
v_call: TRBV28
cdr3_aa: CASTRGFEQYF

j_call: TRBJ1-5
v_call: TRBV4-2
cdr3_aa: CAGSRIRQGDQPQHF

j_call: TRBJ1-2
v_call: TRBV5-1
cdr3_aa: CASSLREADGYTF

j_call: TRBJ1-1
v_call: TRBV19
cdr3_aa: CASSIGSGAFVAFF

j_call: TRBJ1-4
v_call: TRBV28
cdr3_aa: CASNAGGGYEKLFF

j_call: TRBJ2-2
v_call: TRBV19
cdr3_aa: CASSLPSGGGVELFF

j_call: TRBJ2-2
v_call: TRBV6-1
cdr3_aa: CASSESMTGELFF

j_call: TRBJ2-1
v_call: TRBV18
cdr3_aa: CASSPRPGNEQFF

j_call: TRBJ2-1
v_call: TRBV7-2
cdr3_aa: CASSPGQGAHKQFF

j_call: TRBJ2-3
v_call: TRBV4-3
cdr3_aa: CASSQGARGGAGDTQYF

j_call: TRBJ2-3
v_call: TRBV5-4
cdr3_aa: CASSWRQGKLDTQYF

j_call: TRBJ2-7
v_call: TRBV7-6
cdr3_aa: CASSLEDRGYEQYF

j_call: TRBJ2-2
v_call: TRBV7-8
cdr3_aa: CASSYRHSGELFF